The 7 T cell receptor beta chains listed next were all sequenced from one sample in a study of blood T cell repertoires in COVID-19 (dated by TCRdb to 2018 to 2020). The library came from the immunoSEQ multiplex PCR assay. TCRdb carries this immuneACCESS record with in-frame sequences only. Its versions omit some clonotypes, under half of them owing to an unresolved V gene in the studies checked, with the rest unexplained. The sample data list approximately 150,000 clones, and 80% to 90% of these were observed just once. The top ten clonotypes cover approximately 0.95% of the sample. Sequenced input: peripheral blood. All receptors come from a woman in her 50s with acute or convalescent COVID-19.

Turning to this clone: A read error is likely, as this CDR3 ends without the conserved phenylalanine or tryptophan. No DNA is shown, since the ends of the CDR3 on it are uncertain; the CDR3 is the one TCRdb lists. CDR3 loop: CAWSVLGTGGY. The chain recombines TRBV30 with TRBJ1-1; TRBD1, the table's D call, lacks a check against the DNA. The CDR3 is 11 amino acids in total, end residues counted. CDR1 GTSNPN and CDR2 SVGIG come from the germline V gene (reference sequence).

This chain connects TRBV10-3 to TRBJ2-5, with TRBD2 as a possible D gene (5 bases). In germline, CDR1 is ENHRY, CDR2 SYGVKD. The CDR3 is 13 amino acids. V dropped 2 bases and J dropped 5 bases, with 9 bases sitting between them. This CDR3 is CAISERGLETQYF. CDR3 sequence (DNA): TGTGCCATCAGTGAGCGCGGGTTGGAGACCCAGTACTTC.

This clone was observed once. CDR3 sequence (DNA): TGTGCCAGCAGCAGCTCCTACGAGCAGTACTTC. Protein product: CASSSSYEQYF. The chain carries TRBV28 and TRBJ2-7, with D unclear. The V end lost 6 bases, the J end lost 0 bases, and 3 bases lay between the germline ends. CDR3 length: 11 residues. CDR1 is MDHEN, CDR2 SYDVKM, per germline.

The CDR3 here is CASRKIHTDTQYF. As DNA, the CDR3 is TGTGCCAGCAGAAAAATTCACACAGATACGCAGTATTTT. This chain links TRBV6-5 with TRBJ2-3, with D uncertain. The CDR3 is made up of 13 amino acids. Germline CDR1 and CDR2: MNHEY and SVGAGI. Trimming cost V 6 bases and J 2 bases, with 9 bases left between them.

CDR3 region: CASSIARGTGLGGYTF. CDR3 DNA sequence: TGTGCCAGTAGTATTGCCCGAGGGACAGGGCTTGGAGGCTACACCTTC. This chain connects TRBV19 to TRBJ1-2; 9 nucleotides agree with TRBD1. The CDR3 extends over 16 amino acids. The germline gives CDR1 LNHDA, CDR2 SQIVND (reference sequence). Trimming removed 3 bases from V and 8 bases from J; junction bases left unmatched: 13.

The CDR3 nucleotides read TGTGCCAGCAGTTTCCAGGAAAGGACTGAAGCTTTCTTT. Its protein is CASSFQERTEAFF. The chain carries TRBV12-3 or TRBV12-4 and TRBJ1-1, with D hard to call. The CDR3 is made up of 13 amino acids. V was cut by 3 bases and J by 5 bases, with 10 bases left in between.

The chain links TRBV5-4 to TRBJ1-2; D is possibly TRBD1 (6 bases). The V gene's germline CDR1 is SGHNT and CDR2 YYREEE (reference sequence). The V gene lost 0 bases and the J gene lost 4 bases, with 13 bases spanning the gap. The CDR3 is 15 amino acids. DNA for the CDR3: TGTGCCAGCAGCTTGGGACAGGAGGCTAGCTATGGCTACACCTTC. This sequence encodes CASSLGQEASYGYTF.